This T cell receptor (beta chain) came from a study of glioma-infiltrating T cells after dendritic cell vaccination. Study background: Glioblastoma patients came from Phase I and II dendritic cell vaccination trials. Autologous tumor lysate-pulsed dendritic cell vaccination was given between the early 2000s and the early 2010s.

Clones were sequenced by immunoSEQ multiplex PCR, and TCRdb holds only the in-frame ones, with some missing. The profile shows approximately 46,000 clones, 89% of them singletons. Worth noting for this clone: No antigen is known for it.

The sample's time point: after dendritic cell vaccination, including at tumor progression/relapse. PBMC were collected before vaccination, two weeks after the third vaccination, and at progression. The CDR3 is 14 amino acids. The V and J ends lost 0 bases and 7 bases respectively, with 13 bases between them. Looked up from germline, CDR1 is LNHNV and CDR2 is YYDKDF (reference sequence). Study observations and caveats: Estimated pretreatment TIL content predicted outcome after dendritic cell vaccination.

This TCR was recovered from a human donor with glioblastoma. The source was blood, collected after dendritic cell vaccination. J is TRBJ2-7 and V is TRBV15; weak D call: TRBD1 (5 bases). The CDR3, as DNA: TGTGCCACCAGCAGAGATCAGGGCGTCCGGGAGCAGTACTTC. Its translation is CATSRDQGVREQYF.